A selection of T cell receptor beta chains follows, all from one sample in a study of shared clonotypes between healthy human individuals. The repertoire was sequenced with immunoSEQ multiplex PCR; TCRdb's copy has only in-frame clones and lacks some. The data contain a few million clones, 90% to 96% of them singletons. Sample: naive CD4+ T cells sorted from blood. The receptors were gathered from a man younger than 30 in good health. The CDR3 runs from the conserved cysteine through the conserved F or W. The D gene is left open where the match is weak. Clone size is given for some rows only: seen once, a few or many times, or a class if the clone is expanded.

d_gene: -; abundance: many; j_gene: TRBJ2-3; v_gene: TRBV5-6; CDR3nt: TGTGCCAGCAGCTTGATGATAGGAGAGACAGATACGCAGTATTTT; CDR3aa: CASSLMIGETDTQYF
d_gene: -; abundance: -; j_gene: TRBJ1-3; v_gene: TRBV27; CDR3nt: TGTGCCAGCAGTCCAACCTCAGCGAGAAACACCATATATTTT; CDR3aa: CASSPTSARNTIYF
d_gene: -; abundance: -; j_gene: TRBJ1-1; v_gene: TRBV28; CDR3nt: TGTGCCAGCAGCAAGAGCGCGGGGGCTTTCTTT; CDR3aa: CASSKSAGAFF
d_gene: -; abundance: -; j_gene: TRBJ2-1; v_gene: TRBV4-1; CDR3nt: TGCGCCAGCAGCCAAGTTCAGGGGGGGCTTAGTGAGCAGTTCTTC; CDR3aa: CASSQVQGGLSEQFF
d_gene: -; abundance: -; j_gene: TRBJ2-6; v_gene: TRBV7-8; CDR3nt: TGTGCCAGCACCGTTGTTAACTCTGGGGCCAACGTCCTGACTTTC; CDR3aa: CASTVVNSGANVLTF
d_gene: -; abundance: -; j_gene: TRBJ1-6; v_gene: TRBV7-2; CDR3nt: TGTGCCAGCAGCTTAGGGGGGATTTTGGACAGCAATTCACCCCTCCACTTT; CDR3aa: CASSLGGILDSNSPLHF
d_gene: TRBD1; abundance: -; j_gene: TRBJ1-4; v_gene: TRBV30; CDR3nt: TGTGCCTGGACAGGGGGCTTCGTACAGGAAAAACTGTTTTTT; CDR3aa: CAWTGGFVQEKLFF
d_gene: -; abundance: -; j_gene: TRBJ2-7; v_gene: TRBV25-1; CDR3nt: TGTGCCAGCAGTGACCATTCCTACGGTTCCGAGCAGTACTTC; CDR3aa: CASSDHSYGSEQYF
d_gene: -; abundance: -; j_gene: TRBJ1-2; v_gene: TRBV2; CDR3nt: TGTGCCAGCAGCCGGGACCCAGCTAACTATGGCTACACCTTC; CDR3aa: CASSRDPANYGYTF
d_gene: -; abundance: -; j_gene: TRBJ1-5; v_gene: TRBV9; CDR3nt: TGTGCCAGCAGCGGGCCGAGTAGCAATCAGCCCCAGCATTTT; CDR3aa: CASSGPSSNQPQHF
d_gene: TRBD2; abundance: -; j_gene: TRBJ2-3; v_gene: TRBV5-1; CDR3nt: TGCGCCAGCAGGACAGGTATTGGTAGTCTAGCGGGGACAGATACGCAGTATTTT; CDR3aa: CASRTGIGSLAGTDTQYF
d_gene: TRBD1; abundance: -; j_gene: TRBJ1-2; v_gene: TRBV5-6; CDR3nt: TGTGCCAGCAGCTCCCGGGACAGGGGGCTCTATGGCTACACCTTC; CDR3aa: CASSSRDRGLYGYTF
d_gene: -; abundance: -; j_gene: TRBJ2-5; v_gene: TRBV5-1; CDR3nt: TGCGCCAGCAGTCACGGGTTGGAGACCCAGTACTTC; CDR3aa: CASSHGLETQYF
d_gene: TRBD1; abundance: -; j_gene: TRBJ2-6; v_gene: TRBV6-1; CDR3nt: TGTGCCAGCACTCGGACAGGCGCTGGGGCCAACGTCCTGACTTTC; CDR3aa: CASTRTGAGANVLTF
d_gene: -; abundance: -; j_gene: TRBJ2-7; v_gene: TRBV18; CDR3nt: TGTGCCAGCTCACCGGGGTCCCTGGCCTACGAGCAGTACTTC; CDR3aa: CASSPGSLAYEQYF
d_gene: TRBD1; abundance: -; j_gene: TRBJ2-7; v_gene: TRBV29-1; CDR3nt: TGCAGCGTTCCAGGGGGCAGGTACGAGCAGTACTTC; CDR3aa: CSVPGGRYEQYF
d_gene: -; abundance: -; j_gene: TRBJ2-3; v_gene: TRBV4-1; CDR3nt: TGCGCCAGCAGCCCTGAAGCAACAGATACGCAGTATTTT; CDR3aa: CASSPEATDTQYF
d_gene: -; abundance: -; j_gene: TRBJ2-2; v_gene: TRBV25-1; CDR3nt: TGTGCCAGCAGTGAACGGATGCCCGGGGAGCTGTTTTTT; CDR3aa: CASSERMPGELFF
d_gene: -; abundance: -; j_gene: TRBJ2-1; v_gene: TRBV11-3; CDR3nt: TGTGCCAGCAGCCCGGAGAGCGTAGGTAATGAGCAGTTCTTC; CDR3aa: CASSPESVGNEQFF
d_gene: -; abundance: -; j_gene: TRBJ1-6; v_gene: TRBV10-1; CDR3nt: TGCGCCAGCAGTGATACGGGGTCGGGTTCACCCCTCCACTTT; CDR3aa: CASSDTGSGSPLHF
d_gene: -; abundance: once; j_gene: TRBJ2-7; v_gene: TRBV2; CDR3nt: TGTGCCAGCGGTTCTGGGGTAGACTACGAGCAGTACTTC; CDR3aa: CASGSGVDYEQYF
d_gene: -; abundance: -; j_gene: TRBJ2-3; v_gene: TRBV7-2; CDR3nt: TGTGCCAGCAGCCGGCAGAGACTAGGTGCCGATACGCAGTATTTT; CDR3aa: CASSRQRLGADTQYF
d_gene: -; abundance: -; j_gene: TRBJ1-1; v_gene: TRBV7-2; CDR3nt: TGTGCCAGCAGCTTGTGGGAAAACACTGAAGCTTTCTTT; CDR3aa: CASSLWENTEAFF
d_gene: TRBD2; abundance: -; j_gene: TRBJ2-1; v_gene: TRBV9; CDR3nt: TGTGCCAGCAGCTCTACTAGCGGGAGTCTCTCCTACAATGAGCAGTTCTTC; CDR3aa: CASSSTSGSLSYNEQFF
d_gene: -; abundance: -; j_gene: TRBJ2-2; v_gene: TRBV6-6; CDR3nt: TGTGCCAGCAGCCTTACCGGGGAGCTGTTTTTT; CDR3aa: CASSLTGELFF
d_gene: -; abundance: few; j_gene: TRBJ2-2; v_gene: TRBV7-9; CDR3nt: TGTGCCAGCAGCCTGAACACCGGGGAGCTGTTTTTT; CDR3aa: CASSLNTGELFF
d_gene: TRBD1; abundance: -; j_gene: TRBJ2-1; v_gene: TRBV5-4; CDR3nt: TGTGCCAGCAGCCATCCGGGACAGGGCTACAATGAGCAGTTCTTC; CDR3aa: CASSHPGQGYNEQFF
d_gene: TRBD2; abundance: -; j_gene: TRBJ2-1; v_gene: TRBV30; CDR3nt: TGTGCCTGGAGTTCCTTGACTAGCCGCGGGGGTGAGCAGTTCTTC; CDR3aa: CAWSSLTSRGGEQFF
d_gene: -; abundance: -; j_gene: TRBJ1-3; v_gene: TRBV30; CDR3nt: TGTGCCTGGAGTGTAAAGCTTGAGATATATTTT; CDR3aa: CAWSVKLEIYF
d_gene: -; abundance: -; j_gene: TRBJ1-1; v_gene: TRBV18; CDR3nt: TGTGCCAGCTCACCAACGAGAACTGAGGCTTTCTTT; CDR3aa: CASSPTRTEAFF
d_gene: TRBD1; abundance: -; j_gene: TRBJ1-1; v_gene: TRBV6-4; CDR3nt: TGTGCCAGCAGATCAACTGGGACAGGGGTGAACACTGAAGCTTTCTTT; CDR3aa: CASRSTGTGVNTEAFF
d_gene: -; abundance: -; j_gene: TRBJ1-5; v_gene: TRBV30; CDR3nt: TGTGCCTGGACGGGCGGGGGCTCTCAGCCCCAGCATTTT; CDR3aa: CAWTGGGSQPQHF
d_gene: -; abundance: few; j_gene: TRBJ1-1; v_gene: TRBV27; CDR3nt: TGTGCCAGCAGAAGGACGGGGAACACTGAAGCTTTCTTT; CDR3aa: CASRRTGNTEAFF
d_gene: -; abundance: -; j_gene: TRBJ1-4; v_gene: TRBV29-1; CDR3nt: TGCAGCGTTGGCGGAAATGAAAAACTGTTTTTT; CDR3aa: CSVGGNEKLFF
d_gene: TRBD1; abundance: -; j_gene: TRBJ2-3; v_gene: TRBV9; CDR3nt: TGTGCCAGCAGCCGGGACAGGGGCGATACGCAGTATTTT; CDR3aa: CASSRDRGDTQYF
d_gene: TRBD1; abundance: -; j_gene: TRBJ1-1; v_gene: TRBV15; CDR3nt: TGTGCCACCAGCTATGGGACAGGTCCTGTGAACACTGAAGCTTTCTTT; CDR3aa: CATSYGTGPVNTEAFF
d_gene: TRBD1; abundance: -; j_gene: TRBJ2-2; v_gene: TRBV6-6; CDR3nt: TGTGCCAGCAGTTACGGGACAGGGTTCACCGGGGAGCTGTTTTTT; CDR3aa: CASSYGTGFTGELFF